This T cell receptor (beta chain) was sequenced in a study of cytomegalovirus exposure and HLA in healthy donors. Study-level background: Approximately 170 million T cells yielded 117 million unique TCR beta sequences in earlier analysis.

Amplification used 60 Vbeta primers and 13 Jbeta primers. Generated by immunoSEQ multiplex PCR, the TCRdb table keeps only in-frame clones and is missing some. Among more than 110,000 clones listed, approximately 84% were seen once. Remarks on this clone: Antigen unknown.

Study outcomes and limitations: There was a cluster of highly shared sequence variants that was likely a sequencing artifact. TCR beta V segments were, for the most part, productive about 87% or about 30% of the time in an earlier analysis.

This TCR came from a man aged 25-45 years in good health and CMV-seropositive. Sequenced: PBMCs.

CDR3 sequence reads: CASSLVGAVETQYF. CDR3 coding DNA: TGCGCCAGCAGCTTAGTTGGGGCGGTGGAGACCCAGTACTTC. V is TRBV5-1 and J is TRBJ2-5, with a tentative D call TRBD1 (5 bases). V shed 2 bases and J shed 5 bases, with 13 bases lying between them. Germline CDR1 reads SGHRS; CDR2 reads YFSETQ. The CDR3 contains 14 residues.